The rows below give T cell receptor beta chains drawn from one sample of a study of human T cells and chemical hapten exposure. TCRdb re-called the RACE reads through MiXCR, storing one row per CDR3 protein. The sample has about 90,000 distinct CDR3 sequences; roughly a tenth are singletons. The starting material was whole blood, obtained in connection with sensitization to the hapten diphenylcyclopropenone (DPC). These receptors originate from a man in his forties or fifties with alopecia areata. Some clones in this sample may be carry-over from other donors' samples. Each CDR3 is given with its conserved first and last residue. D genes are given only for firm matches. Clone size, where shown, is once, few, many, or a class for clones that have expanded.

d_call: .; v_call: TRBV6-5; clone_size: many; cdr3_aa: CASSYSGREAFF
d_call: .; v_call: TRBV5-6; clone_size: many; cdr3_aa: CASSYGVVSGEAFF
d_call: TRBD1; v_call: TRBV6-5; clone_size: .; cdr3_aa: CASKSGTGDKTNYGYTF
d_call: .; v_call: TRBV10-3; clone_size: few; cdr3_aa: CAISDLGFQETQYF
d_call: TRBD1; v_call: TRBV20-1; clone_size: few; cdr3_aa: CSATKEGQGEKLFF
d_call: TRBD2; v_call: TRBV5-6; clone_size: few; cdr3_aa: CASSVPGLAAPGELFF
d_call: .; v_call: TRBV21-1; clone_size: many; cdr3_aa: CASPKIYQGSQPQHF
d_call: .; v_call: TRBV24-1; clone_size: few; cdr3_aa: CATGSSGANVLTF
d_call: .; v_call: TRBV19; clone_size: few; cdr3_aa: CASRNEQNNEQFF
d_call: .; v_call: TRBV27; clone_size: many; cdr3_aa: CASSFSQPQHF
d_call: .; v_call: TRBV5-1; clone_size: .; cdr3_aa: CASSSQPSTDTQYF
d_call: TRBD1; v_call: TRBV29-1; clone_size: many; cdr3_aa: CSVDGQAVNEQFF
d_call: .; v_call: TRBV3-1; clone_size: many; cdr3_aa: CASSTPNYGYTF
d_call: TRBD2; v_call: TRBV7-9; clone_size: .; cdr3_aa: CASSRTSGIETQYF
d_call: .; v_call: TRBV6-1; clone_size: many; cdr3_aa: CASSEASRGEPLHF
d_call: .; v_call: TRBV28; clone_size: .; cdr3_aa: CASSLPPRGGEQYF
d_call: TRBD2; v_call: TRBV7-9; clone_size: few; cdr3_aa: CASSEWASGSSSTDTQYF
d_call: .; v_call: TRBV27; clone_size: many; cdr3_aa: CASSVRHGGLDSGANVLTF
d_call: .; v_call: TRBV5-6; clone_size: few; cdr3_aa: CASSTDTPTGELFF
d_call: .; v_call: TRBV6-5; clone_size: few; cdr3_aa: CASSYSSGKETQYF
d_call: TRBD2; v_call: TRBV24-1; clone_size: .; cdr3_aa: CATSGRPSGSSDTQYF
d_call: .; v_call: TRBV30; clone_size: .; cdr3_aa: CAWSVMGLDGYTF
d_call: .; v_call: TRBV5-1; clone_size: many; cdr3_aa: CASSLGQLTDTQYF